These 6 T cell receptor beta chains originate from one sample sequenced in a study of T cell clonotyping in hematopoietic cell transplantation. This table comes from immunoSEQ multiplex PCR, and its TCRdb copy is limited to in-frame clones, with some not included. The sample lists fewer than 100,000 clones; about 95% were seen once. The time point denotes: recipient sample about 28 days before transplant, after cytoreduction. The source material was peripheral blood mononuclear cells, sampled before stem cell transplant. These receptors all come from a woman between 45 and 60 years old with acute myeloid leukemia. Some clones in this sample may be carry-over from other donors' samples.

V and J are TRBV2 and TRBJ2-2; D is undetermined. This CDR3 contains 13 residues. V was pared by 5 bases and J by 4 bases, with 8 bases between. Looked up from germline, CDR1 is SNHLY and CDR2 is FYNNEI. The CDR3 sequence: CASSRTFTGELFF. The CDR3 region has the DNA TGTGCCAGCAGTAGGACGTTCACCGGGGAGCTGTTTTTT.

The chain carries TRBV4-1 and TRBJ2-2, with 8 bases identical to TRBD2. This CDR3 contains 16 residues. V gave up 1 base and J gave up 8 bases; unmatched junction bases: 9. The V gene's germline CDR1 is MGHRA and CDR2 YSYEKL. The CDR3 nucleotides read TGCGCCAGCAGCCAAGGAGATAGCGGGATGAGTGGGGAGCTGTTTTTT. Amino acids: CASSQGDSGMSGELFF.

DNA for the CDR3: TGTGCCAGTAGACGGGGGGCGCATGGCTACACCTTC. This sequence encodes CASRRGAHGYTF. The rearrangement joins TRBV19 to TRBJ1-2, with D tentatively TRBD1 (6 bases). Trimming cost V 6 bases and J 6 bases, with 11 bases left between them. The CDR3 is 12 residues long. In germline, CDR1 is LNHDA, CDR2 SQIVND (reference sequence).

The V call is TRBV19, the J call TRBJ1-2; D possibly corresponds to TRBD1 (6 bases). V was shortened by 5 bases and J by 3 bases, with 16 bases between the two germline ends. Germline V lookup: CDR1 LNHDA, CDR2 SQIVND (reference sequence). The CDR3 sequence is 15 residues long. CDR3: CASSPRQDRYYGYTF. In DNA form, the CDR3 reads TGTGCCAGTAGTCCTCGACAGGACCGTTACTATGGCTACACCTTC.

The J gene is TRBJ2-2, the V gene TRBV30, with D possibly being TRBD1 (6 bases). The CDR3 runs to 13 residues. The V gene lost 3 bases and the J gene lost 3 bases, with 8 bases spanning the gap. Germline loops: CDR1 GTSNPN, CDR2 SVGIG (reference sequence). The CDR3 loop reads CAWSSGDTGELFF. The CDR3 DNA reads TGTGCCTGGAGCTCAGGGGACACCGGGGAGCTGTTTTTT.

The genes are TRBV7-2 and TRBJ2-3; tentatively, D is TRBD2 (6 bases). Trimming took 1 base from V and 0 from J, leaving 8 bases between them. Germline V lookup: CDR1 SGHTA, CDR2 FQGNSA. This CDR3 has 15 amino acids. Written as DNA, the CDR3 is TGTGCCAGCAGCTTAGGCGGGGTTAGCACAGATACGCAGTATTTT. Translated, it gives CASSLGGVSTDTQYF.